This TCR beta chain was recovered during a study of blood T cells in healthy people across ages (dated by TCRdb to the mid-2010s). Turning to the overall study: Template switching captured roughly one uniquely barcoded TCR beta cDNA molecule per two T cells in model experiments. The study measured age-related changes in TCR beta repertoire diversity using deep sequencing normalized with unique cDNA molecular identifiers. Donors were grouped into four age groups: young (average 16 years), middle-aged (under 40), aged (around 62) and long-lived (about 89). To avoid experimental bias, donors of different ages were distributed randomly across sequencing lanes. For two donors (one aged 18 to 30 and one aged 80 or older), the study analyzed two additional independent replicas of 1 million unique cDNA reads from the same blood draw.

Library generation was performed with 5' RACE. The sequencing machine was an Illumina HiSeq 2500. A second PCR of about 7 to 12 cycles was run with a J-beta primer mix and a sample-barcoded 5' primer. A unique molecular identifier was introduced onto each TCR beta cDNA molecule by a template-switch 5' adaptor carrying 12 random nucleotides. Each sample yielded at least 2.5 million CDR3-containing paired-end reads. First-strand cDNA was synthesized from all RNA with the Mint cDNA synthesis kit, primed by a TRBC-specific oligonucleotide. After uracil-DNA glycosylase treatment, a first 18-cycle PCR used universal primers M1SS and BC2_uni_R on all cDNA. Per the source publication's procedure: For normalization, 1 million high-quality reads were randomly selected from each sample, with every read carrying a distinct molecular identifier. Instead of being binned into consensus sequences, reads with shared molecular identifiers were discarded. MiTCR, set to a Q25 quality threshold and the strictest error-elimination algorithm, was used for CDR3 identification, clonotype clustering and error correction. A nonparametric unseen species model with Euler transformation was used to estimate lower-bound total TCR beta diversity. The public reads were reprocessed in TCRdb via fastp at Q25 and MiXCR, keeping in-frame beta chains. Rows are unified per CDR3 protein, each entry keeping the most common DNA and genes. TCRdb assigned the V and J calls; the authors' analysis was not used. The sample table contains approximately 1,000,000 distinct CDR3 sequences; only one count was recorded for 45% of them. The ten top clones hold 18% of the sample.

Study-level results and caveats: Estimates of total diversity based on one million sequenced T cells were considered lower bounds and underestimates. Observed TCR beta diversity per million T cells fell roughly linearly with age, and a significant reduction was already apparent by age approximately 41. Compared with the aged group, the long-lived group had more naive CD4+ T cells, fewer expanded clones and increased TCR diversity, a pattern suggesting age selection. Since profiling was done on bulk unsorted PBMCs, naive and antigen-experienced compartments could not be conclusively compared. Observed TCR beta diversity correlated strongly with the percentage of naive T cells measured by flow cytometry. Because donor CMV infection status was unknown, age-related changes in expanded clonotypes were potentially confounded.

Of note for this clonotype: What this receptor recognizes is not known. No base quality information exists; no much larger clone differs at one position.

Systemically healthy Caucasian individuals from Russia, over 30 in total and aged roughly 6 to 100 years, were included as donors. Each donor gave 8 to 10 milliliters of peripheral blood, drawn into EDTA-treated Vacutainer tubes. PBMCs were isolated by Ficoll-Paque density-gradient centrifugation, with at least 6.5 million obtained per sample. Total RNA, at least 6 micrograms per sample, was extracted from PBMCs with Trizol reagent. The percentages of naive CD45RAhigh/CD27high T cells were determined by flow cytometry on a PBMC aliquot from every donor. From the germline V gene, CDR1 is SGDLS and CDR2 is YYNGEE. Measured from the cysteine to the phenylalanine, the CDR3 is 13 residues long. CDR3 DNA only is kept here, 39 bases in frame from base 1. Trimming at the junction amounts to 3 bases on V and 2 bases on J, and the germline ends lie 7 bases apart.

The chain is made from TRBV9 and TRBJ2-3, with the D gene uncertain. The TCR was taken from a woman aged 60-75 years in good health. The specimen sequenced was blood. The encoded CDR3 is CASSAPTTDTQYF. The bases read TGTGCCAGCAGCGCCCCGACCACAGATACGCAGTATTTT.